This T cell receptor beta chain was sequenced in a study of Graves' ophthalmopathy and Graves' hyperthyroidism. As the template, RNA transcripts were used to amplify TCR beta CDR3 regions. Scientists carried out first-round RT-PCR using HTBI primers and then a second-round multiplex PCR. TCRdb re-analysed the multiplex PCR reads in MiXCR, keeping a single row per CDR3 protein. The table records 1 million to 1.3 million distinct CDR3 sequences, less than 45% of them present only once. The CDR3 spans 15 residues. With 0 bases removed from V and 4 bases from J, the gap between germline ends came to 10 bases. Germline loops: CDR1 LNHNV, CDR2 YYDKDF (reference sequence). Study-wide points: The model's prediction of ophthalmopathy progression had 70.59% sensitivity and roughly 72% specificity. Discriminating ophthalmopathy from stable hyperthyroidism, a 13-signature model attained a sensitivity of 85% to 90% and a specificity of approximately 81%.

Notes on this clonotype: Its specificity is unknown.

This rearrangement joins TRBV15 to TRBJ2-1; D is unclear. This TCR was sampled from an adult man with Graves' hyperthyroidism. The sequencing input was peripheral blood or thyroid tissue (not recorded which). The CDR3 here is CATSRDGRKYNEQFF. In DNA form, the CDR3 reads TGTGCCACCAGCAGAGATGGTCGCAAATACAATGAGCAGTTCTTC.